These 20 T cell receptor beta chains originate from one sample sequenced in a study of post-analysis software for immune sequencing data. Whole-study results and caveats: Roughly five TRBV segments appeared more often in patients than in controls, and TRBV5-6, TRBV5-1 and TRBV20-1 were among these.

These receptors' antigens are unknown. Prepared TCR beta cDNA libraries contained unique molecular identifiers. TCRdb reanalysed the PCR reads using MiXCR and keeps one entry per CDR3 protein. The sample records about 170,000 distinct CDR3 sequences, 30% being singletons. Input material: blood. All receptors derive from a girl under 18 with multiple sclerosis.

Remarks on this clonotype: A much larger clone lies a single base off, so this may be a read error. The chain recombines TRBV29-1 with TRBJ2-4; D is perhaps TRBD2 (6 bases). Trimming left V 4 bases short and J 13 bases short, with 38 bases between. CDR3 length equals 19 residues. Per germline, CDR1 SQVTM and CDR2 ANQGSEA. The CDR3 protein is CSVGFTGAAWGVRSGEQYF. CDR3 nucleotide sequence: TGCAGCGTTGGATTCACCGGGGCCGCCTGGGGGGTTCGTTCGGGAGAGCAGTACTTC.

This sequence joins TRBV5-1 and TRBJ2-1, with TRBD2 matching over 11 bases. V was clipped by 1 base and J by 6 bases; unmatched bases: 3. This CDR3 has 15 residues. Germline CDR1 and CDR2: SGHRS and YFSETQ. CDR3 in DNA: TGCGCCAGCAGCTTGACTAGCGGGAGTAGCAATGAGCAGTTCTTC. It is translated as CASSLTSGSSNEQFF.

This rearrangement joins TRBV20-1 to TRBJ2-1; possible D gene TRBD2, 5 bases. The CDR3 is 14 residues long. V was shortened by 2 bases and J by 5 bases, with 13 bases between the two germline ends. Germline V gives CDR1 DFQATT, CDR2 SNEGSKA (reference sequence). The CDR3 coding sequence is TGCAGTGCTAGACGGACTTACCTCGACAATGAGCAGTTCTTC. The encoded protein is CSARRTYLDNEQFF.

The chain uses TRBV27 and TRBJ2-7, with a tentative D call TRBD1 (5 bases). CDR3 size: 14 residues. The germline V and J ends were trimmed by 6 bases and 4 bases, with 16 bases remaining between them. Germline lookup yields CDR1 MNHEY and CDR2 SMNVEV (reference sequence). CDR3 nucleotides: TGTGCCAGCAGCCCGGACATCTTGGGGTACGAGCAGTACTTC. This sequence encodes CASSPDILGYEQYF.

In this sample, this clonotype turned up a few times. The J gene is TRBJ2-7, the V gene TRBV7-9, with TRBD2 matching 8 bases. The CDR3 is 17 amino acids. J lost 6 bases, V lost 4 bases, and 17 bases had no gene match. Germline-derived CDR1 and CDR2 are SEHNR and FQNEAQ (reference sequence). The CDR3 sequence: CASSSPSQRESFLEQYF. The CDR3 bases are TGTGCCAGCAGCTCGCCCTCCCAGCGGGAGAGTTTCCTCGAGCAGTACTTC.

At least ten counts were recorded for this clonotype. The chain joins TRBV5-6 to TRBJ2-7; 7 bases align to TRBD2. The germline V gene has CDR1 SGHDT and CDR2 YYEEEE. The CDR3 contains 17 residues. The J segment lost 5 bases and the V segment lost 1 base, leaving 15 bases of the junction unmatched. The CDR3 DNA is TGTGCCAGCAGCTTGCTTTGGACTAGTCCCAACACGGACGAGCAGTACTTC. Its protein product is CASSLLWTSPNTDEQYF.

The V call is TRBV7-8, the J call TRBJ2-1, with D possibly TRBD1 on 8 matching bases. Germline V gene data show CDR1 as SGHVS and CDR2 as FQNEAQ. The CDR3 spans 16 residues. The germline V and J ends were trimmed by 5 bases and 8 bases, with 22 bases remaining between them. DNA for the CDR3: TGTGCCAGCAGCGGCCAGGGGGCGGGAGTGTCAGATGAGCAGTTCTTC. Its protein is CASSGQGAGVSDEQFF.

The chain is built from TRBV4-2 and TRBJ2-4; 12 nucleotides match TRBD2. The CDR3 extends over 18 amino acids. The V and J ends lost 0 bases and 13 bases, in that order; junction bases with no gene match: 16. CDR1 is LGHNA, CDR2 YNFKEQ, per germline. The DNA for the CDR3 is TGTGCCAGCAGCCAAGATTCCCGACTAGCGGGAGTGAAGTGGGAGCAGTACTTC. Its translation is CASSQDSRLAGVKWEQYF.

The table lists this clonotype with a few counts. V and J are TRBV3-1 and TRBJ1-1; D possibly corresponds to TRBD1 (5 bases). The germline V and J ends were trimmed by 1 base and 9 bases, with 12 bases remaining between them. Germline CDR1 reads LGHDT; CDR2 reads YNNKEL (reference sequence). CDR3 length: 13 amino acids. In DNA, the CDR3 is TGTGCCAGCAGCCAAGTCACAGAGGACAAAGCTTTCTTT. Translated, it gives CASSQVTEDKAFF.

As for this clonotype: Possible read error: a much larger clone is one base away. The J gene is TRBJ1-2, the V gene TRBV27, with D unclear. This CDR3 is built from 15 residues. The germline gives CDR1 MNHEY, CDR2 SMNVEV (reference sequence). The CDR3 here is CTSSFSKPAGNGYTF. CDR3 nucleotide sequence: TGTACCAGCAGTTTTTCCAAGCCCGCGGGGAATGGCTACACCTTC.

V gene TRBV10-2 combines with J gene TRBJ1-5, with no clear D. This CDR3 region has 14 residues. CDR1 is WSHSY and CDR2 is SAAADI in the germline V gene. The V and J ends lost 3 bases and 3 bases respectively, with 9 bases between them. In DNA, the CDR3 is TGCGCCAGCAGTGAATCTGGGTTCAATCAGCCCCAGCATTTT. Amino acids: CASSESGFNQPQHF.

A remark on this clonotype: A read error is possible here, since a much larger clone lies one base away. The chain combines TRBV28 with TRBJ2-3, with no clear D. Germline V gene lookup returns CDR1 MDHEN and CDR2 SYDVKM. V shed 5 bases and J shed 3 bases, with 18 bases lying between them. The CDR3 length is 16 residues. CDR3 in DNA: TGTGCCAGCAGTAGCCAGGAGACACCCTGGACAGATACGCAGTATTTT. Translated: CASSSQETPWTDTQYF.

This clonotype was detected only a few times. The V and J genes are TRBV7-2 and TRBJ2-7; no reliable D call. CDR1 and CDR2 (germline): SGHTA, FQGNSA. There are 14 residues in the CDR3. Trimming pared 4 bases from V and 0 bases from J, leaving 10 bases between. CDR3 amino acids: CASSYGRTSYEQYF. The CDR3 DNA reads as TGTGCCAGCAGCTATGGACGGACCTCCTACGAGCAGTACTTC.

This chain joins TRBV29-1 and TRBJ1-4; 11 bases map to TRBD1. J gave up 8 bases and V 8 bases, and 16 bases lay outside the gene matches. This CDR3 has 16 amino acids. Germline CDR1 is SQVTM and CDR2 is ANQGSEA. The CDR3: CSIYRDRGDGREKLFF. CDR3 DNA sequence: TGCAGCATATACCGGGACAGGGGGGACGGTCGGGAAAAACTGTTTTTT.

About this clonotype itself: A much larger clone lies a single base off, so this may be a read error. The gene calls are TRBV10-3 and TRBJ2-7; a possible D gene is TRBD2 (5 bases). This CDR3 is built from 12 residues. Germline CDR1 and CDR2: ENHRY and SYGVKD. Trimming removed 6 bases at V and 6 bases at J, with 12 bases between. The CDR3 DNA reads as TGTGCCATCAGGAGGGAGAAGTGCGAGCAGTACTTC. Amino acids: CAIRREKCEQYF.

In DNA, the CDR3 is TGTGCCAGCAGCTTAGTGGCGGGAGGGCCTCGGGAGCAGTACTTC. The encoded protein is CASSLVAGGPREQYF. The gene calls are TRBV7-9 and TRBJ2-5; TRBD2 matches at 9 bases. Germline V gene sequence: CDR1 SEHNR, CDR2 FQNEAQ (reference sequence). V trimming: 1 base; J trimming: 11 bases; junction bases outside the gene matches: 11. This CDR3 has 15 residues.

The chain is built from TRBV24-1 and TRBJ1-1; the D gene is possibly TRBD1 (6 bases). CDR1 and CDR2 from the germline V gene are KGHDR and SFDVKD. Deletions cut 2 bases from V and 6 bases from J, with 12 bases between. The CDR3 runs 14 residues. In DNA, the CDR3 is TGTGCCACCAGTGATTCTGGACAGTGGGCTGAAGCTTTCTTT. It encodes CATSDSGQWAEAFF.

Details on this clonotype: With a much larger clone just one base away, this may be a read error. This chain links TRBV13 with TRBJ2-4; TRBD1 matches 9 bases. The better agreement between TRBJ2-7 and the DNA end casts doubt on the J call. The CDR3 is 15 amino acids. Germline V gives CDR1 PRHDT, CDR2 FYEKMQ (reference sequence). CDR3: CANSLESGTGNEQYF. The CDR3 region has the DNA TGTGCCAACAGCTTAGAGTCCGGGACAGGGAACGAGCAGTACTTC.

The chain joins TRBV20-1 to TRBJ2-5, with 7 bases lining up with TRBD2. The CDR3 has 17 residues. Germline CDR1 reads DFQATT; CDR2 reads SNEGSKA (reference sequence). The V gene end was trimmed by 5 bases and the J gene end by 1 base; junction bases not matched to a gene: 16. CDR3 sequence: CSADTMGPAGTQETQYF. The DNA for the CDR3 is TGCAGTGCTGATACCATGGGACCAGCGGGAACCCAAGAGACCCAGTACTTC.

This clonotype was seen repeatedly, ten times or more. The chain links TRBV7-2 to TRBJ2-5, with 9 bases aligning to TRBD2. V trimming: 2 bases; J trimming: 11 bases; junction bases outside the gene matches: 12. The germline V gene encodes CDR1 SGHTA and CDR2 FQGNSA. CDR3 length: 15 amino acids. The CDR3: CASSLIAGGPREQYF. CDR3 coding DNA: TGTGCCAGCAGCTTAATTGCGGGAGGGCCAAGGGAGCAGTACTTC.